A selection of T cell receptor beta chains follows, all from one sample in a study of regulatory T cells in long-lasting Graves disease. TCRdb reanalysed the multiplex PCR reads using MiXCR and keeps one entry per CDR3 protein. The table has 400,000 to 500,000 distinct CDR3 sequences, 21% seen once. The sample here was peripheral blood mononuclear cells (PBMCs), taken when the disease was refractory, from a patient treated with antithyroid drugs. These TCRs come from a female donor with Graves disease. Both conserved end residues are part of each CDR3. The D gene is left open where the match is weak. Clone size is not always given. Where it is, it says once, few, many or a class for expanded clones.

d_call j_call clone_size v_call cdr3_nt cdr3_aa
NA TRBJ1-2 many TRBV14 TGTGCCAGCAGCCAAGATGACGGTGGCTTTGGCTATGGCTACACCTTC CASSQDDGGFGYGYTF
NA TRBJ2-7 many TRBV12-3/TRBV12-4 TGTGCCAGCAGTTTTAGCATCCAGGCTCTCGAGCAGTACTTC CASSFSIQALEQYF
NA TRBJ1-5 few TRBV28 TGTGCCAGCAGTGGAGACAGGTTCCTCCGAGGCCAGCATTTT CASSGDRFLRGQHF
TRBD2 TRBJ2-7 many TRBV28 TGTGCCAGCAGTTTTAGCGGGTATACCTACGAGCAGTACTTC CASSFSGYTYEQYF
TRBD2 TRBJ2-7 NA TRBV5-1 TGCGCCAGCAGCGACCGACTAGCGGGCATTTACGAGCAGTACTTC CASSDRLAGIYEQYF
NA TRBJ2-2 many TRBV29-1 TGCAGCGTTCTGGGATCGGGCATATCAGGCACCGGGGAGCTGTTTTTT CSVLGSGISGTGELFF
NA TRBJ1-1 many TRBV12-3/TRBV12-4 TGTGCCAGCAGTTCGGTCCCCGGGGCTGGAGCTTTCTTT CASSSVPGAGAFF
TRBD1 TRBJ2-7 NA TRBV28 TGTGCCAGCAGTTTAGGGGGGGGGGGACAGGGTCTCTACGAGCAGTACTTC CASSLGGGGQGLYEQYF
NA TRBJ2-3 NA TRBV28 TGTGCCAGCCAACCCTCTCCGGATACGCAGTATTTT CASQPSPDTQYF
TRBD1 TRBJ1-1 many TRBV28 TGTGCCAGCAGTCAAAGTAAGGGGGCCGCTGAAGCTTTCTTT CASSQSKGAAEAFF
NA TRBJ1-3 few TRBV2 TGTGCCAGCAGTGTTGGTCAGGGGACTTCTGGAAACACCATATATTTT CASSVGQGTSGNTIYF
NA TRBJ1-2 NA TRBV10-3 TGTGCCACTTCGGCCAAACCGGGACCGCGGGCAGATGGCTACACCTTC CATSAKPGPRADGYTF
TRBD2 TRBJ2-2 NA TRBV4-1 TGCGCCAGCAGACCCACTAGCGGGGTGTTAGGCACCGGGGAGCTGTTTTTT CASRPTSGVLGTGELFF
NA TRBJ2-7 many TRBV7-2 TGTGCCAGCAGCCGAGACCGGGGCGACGAGCAGTACTTC CASSRDRGDEQYF
TRBD2 TRBJ2-7 many TRBV12-3/TRBV12-4 TGTGCCAGCAGCCTAAGCGGGAGTGGAGAGCAGTACTTC CASSLSGSGEQYF
NA TRBJ1-3 NA TRBV20-1 TGCAGTTTCAGCGGGGAGAACACCATATATTTT CSFSGENTIYF
NA TRBJ2-3 many TRBV5-5 TGTGCCACCCTGGCGACAGGCACAGATACGCAGTATTTT CATLATGTDTQYF
NA TRBJ2-6 NA TRBV5-1 TGCGCCAGCAGCGGGGGGACAGCTCCTTTCTCTGGGGCCAACGTCCTGACTTTC CASSGGTAPFSGANVLTF
NA TRBJ2-1 NA TRBV7-2 TGTGCCAGCAGCTTTGAGGACAATGAGCAGTTCTTC CASSFEDNEQFF
NA TRBJ1-2 NA TRBV28 TGTGCCAGCAGTTTTGGGGGGCGCTCCCTTGGCTACACCTTC CASSFGGRSLGYTF
NA TRBJ2-5 few TRBV19 TGTGCCAGTAGTATAGGAGGGTTGGAGACCCAGTACTTC CASSIGGLETQYF
NA TRBJ1-1 many TRBV28 TGTGCCAGCAGTTTAGTTTCAGTACATTTCGGCATGAACACTGAAGCTTTCTTT CASSLVSVHFGMNTEAFF
NA TRBJ2-4 many TRBV3-1 TGTGCCAGCAGCCAAGATCCACGGGGGCGGGACATTCAGTACTTC CASSQDPRGRDIQYF
NA TRBJ2-1 once TRBV20-1 TGCAGTGCTAGAGGGAAGCGCCCCTCCTACAATGAGCAGTTCTTC CSARGKRPSYNEQFF
NA TRBJ2-1 NA TRBV28 TGTGCCAGCACCGCCGGGGAAATCTCCTACAATGAGCAGTTCTTC CASTAGEISYNEQFF
NA TRBJ1-1 few TRBV20-1 TGCAGTGCTAGGGACAGTTCGAACACTGAAGCTTTCTTT CSARDSSNTEAFF
NA TRBJ2-5 many TRBV20-1 TGCAGTGCTAGAGATTCAGGATGGGAGACCCAGTACTTC CSARDSGWETQYF
TRBD1 TRBJ2-3 few TRBV5-1 TGCGCCAGCAGCTTGGCCTGGACAGGGGATGGAGCAGATACGCAGTATTTT CASSLAWTGDGADTQYF
NA TRBJ1-1 many TRBV30 TGTGCCTGGATTATGAACACTGAAGCTTTCTTT CAWIMNTEAFF
NA TRBJ2-3 NA TRBV12-3/TRBV12-4 TGTGCCAGCAGCTTGATGAGGTACCCGGCTAGCACAGATACGCAGTATTTT CASSLMRYPASTDTQYF
NA TRBJ2-1 few TRBV25-1 TGTGCCAGCAGTGAATCTGGGGCGACCCGTACTGATGAGCAGTTCTTC CASSESGATRTDEQFF
TRBD1 TRBJ1-2 many TRBV4-1 TGCGCCAGCAGCCAAGACCAATCCGGGACAGCTGGCTACACCTTC CASSQDQSGTAGYTF
NA TRBJ1-2 many TRBV12-3/TRBV12-4 TGTGCCAGCACGGGACTCTATGGCTACACCTTC CASTGLYGYTF
TRBD2 TRBJ2-7 NA TRBV5-1 TGCGCCAGCAGCGGGGGACTAGCGGGGGCCTCCTACGAGCAGTACTTC CASSGGLAGASYEQYF
NA TRBJ2-5 few TRBV25-1 TGTGCCAGCAGAACGAGGGAGACGTGGCCCCAAGAGACCCAGTACTTC CASRTRETWPQETQYF
NA TRBJ2-1 many TRBV30 TGTGCCTGGAGCGGCCACTACAATGAGCAGTTCTTC CAWSGHYNEQFF
NA TRBJ1-5 many TRBV28 TGTGCCAGCAGTCCAACCCGCCGGCGTGATCAGCCCCAGCATTTT CASSPTRRRDQPQHF
NA TRBJ2-2 many TRBV19 TGTGCCAGTAGTCAGGGAACGAACACCGGGGAGCTGTTTTTT CASSQGTNTGELFF
NA TRBJ2-7 many TRBV30 TGTGCCTGGAGTGTGCAGGCCTACGAGCAGTACTTC CAWSVQAYEQYF
TRBD2 TRBJ2-3 few TRBV28 TGTGCCAGCAGCCCCGGACTAGCGGCTCATGATACGCAGTATTTT CASSPGLAAHDTQYF
NA TRBJ1-5 few TRBV28 TGTGCCAGCAGTTTTGGAGACAGGAATCAGCCCCAGCATTTT CASSFGDRNQPQHF
NA TRBJ1-2 few TRBV10-3 TGTGCCATCAGCCTCGGGGTCTATGGCTACACCTTC CAISLGVYGYTF
TRBD2 TRBJ2-7 many TRBV2 TGTGCCAGCAGTGAACCAACTAGCGGGATCTACGAGCAGTACTTC CASSEPTSGIYEQYF
NA TRBJ1-5 few TRBV20-1 TGCAGTGCTAGGTCGGACCCGGGGCAGCCCCAGCATTTT CSARSDPGQPQHF
NA TRBJ2-1 few TRBV2 TGTGCCAGCGGAGGAGGAGTATCCTACAATGAGCAGTTCTTC CASGGGVSYNEQFF
NA TRBJ2-5 NA TRBV30 TGTGCCTGGAGTGTACCGGGGATAGAGACCCAGTACTTC CAWSVPGIETQYF
TRBD2 TRBJ2-5 NA TRBV3-1 TGTGCCAGCAGCCGGAAACAGACTAGCGGGGGAGAGACCCAGTACTTC CASSRKQTSGGETQYF
NA TRBJ2-1 once TRBV19 TGTGCCAGCAGCGACAGCAGCTCCTACAATGAGCAGTTCTTC CASSDSSSYNEQFF
TRBD2 TRBJ2-5 NA TRBV11-2 TGTGCCAGCAGCCATAACCCTGGGACTAGCGGTGATGTGTTCAAGGAGACCCAGTACTTC CASSHNPGTSGDVFKETQYF
NA TRBJ2-7 many TRBV28 TGTGCCAGCAGTTGGGGGGCCTCCGAGCAGTACTTC CASSWGASEQYF
NA TRBJ2-7 few TRBV20-1 TGCAGTGCTAGGGGGGGAAGTGCCTACGAGCAGTACTTC CSARGGSAYEQYF
NA TRBJ1-4 NA TRBV6-2/TRBV6-3 TGTGCCAGCAACGGCGGGACTCCCCATGAAAAACTGTTTTTT CASNGGTPHEKLFF
NA TRBJ1-5 NA TRBV20-1 TGCAGTGCTAGAGATCCGACAACCGGGACATTGGGTCAGCCCCAGCATTTT CSARDPTTGTLGQPQHF
NA TRBJ2-7 many TRBV2 TGTGCCAGCACCGAGTCCTTAATTGAGCAGTACTTC CASTESLIEQYF
NA TRBJ1-2 NA TRBV7-2 TGTGCCAGCAGCCCGGGACTAGCGGGGAGCCAGAGATGGGGCTACACCTTC CASSPGLAGSQRWGYTF
NA TRBJ1-5 NA TRBV7-9 TGTGCCAGCAGCTTAGAGTTGCTGGGGCCCCAGCATTTT CASSLELLGPQHF
NA TRBJ1-5 many TRBV20-1 TGCAGTGCTATGGGACATAGCAATCAGCCCCAGCATTTT CSAMGHSNQPQHF
TRBD1 TRBJ1-1 few TRBV5-1 TGCGCCAGCAGTGACAGGGGGCGGGAGACTGAAGCTTTCTTT CASSDRGRETEAFF
TRBD2 TRBJ2-2 NA TRBV11-2 TGTGCCAGCAGCCGGACTAGCGGGACCCTCACCGGGGAGCTGTTTTTT CASSRTSGTLTGELFF